A selection of T cell receptor beta chains follows, all from one sample in a study of identical twins. TCRdb reanalysed the 5' RACE reads using MiXCR and keeps one entry per CDR3 protein. Of just over 450,000 distinct CDR3 sequences in the sample, approximately 14% were seen once. This sample also appeared in a second study, on yellow fever vaccine responses in identical twins.

What was sequenced was CD4+ T cells sorted from blood. Every receptor here comes from a woman under 30 in good health. The conserved cysteine and the conserved F or W are not part of the CDR3 here. The order of the fields is CDR3 protein, V gene, J gene.

cdr3_aa: AGRGTSGVNEQF; v_call: TRBV2; j_call: TRBJ2-1
cdr3_aa: ASSYSDRDPSSESTDTQY; v_call: TRBV6-2/TRBV6-3; j_call: TRBJ2-3
cdr3_aa: ATSDSRRRAKSTDTQY; v_call: TRBV24-1; j_call: TRBJ2-3
cdr3_aa: ASSQVVWGYNEQF; v_call: TRBV4-3; j_call: TRBJ2-1
cdr3_aa: SGPGGSTDTQY; v_call: TRBV20-1; j_call: TRBJ2-3
cdr3_aa: SPPRETGKGPQH; v_call: TRBV20-1; j_call: TRBJ1-5
cdr3_aa: ASSTPGGSGTDTQY; v_call: TRBV11-2; j_call: TRBJ2-3
cdr3_aa: ASSLILGTGLLAKNIQY; v_call: TRBV11-1; j_call: TRBJ2-4
cdr3_aa: ASSRHGQTRGELF; v_call: TRBV12-3/TRBV12-4; j_call: TRBJ2-2
cdr3_aa: ASSSTSGGSDFYNEQF; v_call: TRBV6-7; j_call: TRBJ2-1
cdr3_aa: ASSPFLGLAGGHYNEQF; v_call: TRBV5-1; j_call: TRBJ2-1